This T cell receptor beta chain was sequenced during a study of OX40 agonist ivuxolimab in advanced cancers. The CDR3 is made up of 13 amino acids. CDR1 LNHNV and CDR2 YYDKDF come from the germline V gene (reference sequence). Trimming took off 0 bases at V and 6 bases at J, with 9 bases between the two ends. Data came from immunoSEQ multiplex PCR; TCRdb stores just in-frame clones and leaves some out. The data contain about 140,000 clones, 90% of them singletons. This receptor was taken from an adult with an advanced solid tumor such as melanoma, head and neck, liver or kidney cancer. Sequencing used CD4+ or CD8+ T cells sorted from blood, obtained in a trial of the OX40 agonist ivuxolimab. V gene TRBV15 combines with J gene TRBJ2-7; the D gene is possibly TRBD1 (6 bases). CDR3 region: CATSRDGGGEQYF. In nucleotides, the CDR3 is TGTGCCACCAGCAGAGATGGGGGCGGCGAGCAGTACTTC.